This T cell receptor beta chain came from a study of T cell repertoires in cytomegalovirus infection. Study as a whole: In public TCR beta signatures, there were indications of both CMV infection and matching HLA type.

The germline V gene encodes CDR1 MNHEY and CDR2 SMNVEV (reference sequence). The V end lost 0 bases, the J end lost 2 bases, and 16 bases lay between the germline ends. This CDR3 comprises 18 residues. MiXCR was run by TCRdb on the reads, yielding one entry per CDR3 protein. The sample carries a few hundred thousand distinct CDR3 sequences, approximately 24% recorded once. Whole-study findings and limits: CMV-specific HLA-C-restricted TCR beta clonotypes dominated the ex vivo response. Totalled public TCR beta family frequency picked out people who carried CMV plus the relevant HLA.

A note on this clonotype: Antigen: not known.

The sample consisted of CD8+ T cells from PBMCs. This chain uses TRBV27 with TRBJ2-2; TRBD1 is a possible D gene (5 bases). The clonotype was recovered from a human donor in good health (CMV status not recorded). Some clones in this sample may be carry-over from other donors' samples. Here the CDR3 DNA reads TGTGCCAGCAGTTTATCAAGTCTTGGGCAGGGAAACACCGGGGAGCTGTTTTTT. The encoded protein is CASSLSSLGQGNTGELFF.